Only one count was recorded for the clone carrying this T cell receptor (beta chain). Its antigen is as yet unknown. The V end was cut by 7 bases, the J end by 0 bases, with 16 bases between. Germline lookup yields CDR1 LNHNV and CDR2 YYDKDF (reference sequence). The CDR3 runs 15 residues. This record belongs to a study of cytomegalovirus exposure and HLA in healthy donors. PCR was performed using 60 Vbeta and 13 Jbeta primers. Some clones are missing from TCRdb's copy, which holds only in-frame ones; the method was immunoSEQ multiplex PCR. This table holds approximately 110,000 clones, 60% to 75% found once. Overall study results and limits: Overall, about 160 TCR beta chains were annotated as cytomegalovirus-associated.

The chain is built from TRBV15 and TRBJ2-7; D remains ambiguous. This sequence was found in a man aged 40-55 years in good health and CMV-seropositive. Sequencing was performed on PBMCs. The CDR3 nucleotides read TGTGCCACCACCCAGACCCCTCTTAGCTCCTACGAGCAGTACGTC. It codes for CATTQTPLSSYEQYV.